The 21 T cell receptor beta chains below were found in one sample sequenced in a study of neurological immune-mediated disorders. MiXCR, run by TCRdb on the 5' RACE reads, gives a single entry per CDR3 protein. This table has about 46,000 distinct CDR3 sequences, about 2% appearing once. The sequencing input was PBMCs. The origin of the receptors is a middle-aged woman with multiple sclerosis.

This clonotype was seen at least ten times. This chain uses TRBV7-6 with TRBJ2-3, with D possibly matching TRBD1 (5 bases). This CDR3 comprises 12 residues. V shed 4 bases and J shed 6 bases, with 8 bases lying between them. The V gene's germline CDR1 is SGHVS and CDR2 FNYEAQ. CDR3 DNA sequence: TGTGCCAGCAGCTCCGCAGGGGATACGCAGTATTTT. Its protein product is CASSSAGDTQYF.

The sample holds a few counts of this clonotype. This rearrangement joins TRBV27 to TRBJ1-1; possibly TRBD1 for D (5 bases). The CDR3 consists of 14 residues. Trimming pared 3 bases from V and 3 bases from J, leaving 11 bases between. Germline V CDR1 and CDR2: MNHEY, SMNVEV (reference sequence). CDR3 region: CASSFLAGDTEAFF. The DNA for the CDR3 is TGTGCCAGCAGTTTTTTAGCGGGGGACACTGAAGCTTTCTTT.

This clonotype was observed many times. The CDR3 here is CASSLVPGRNTEAFF. CDR3 DNA sequence: TGTGCCAGCAGCTTAGTCCCGGGGAGGAACACTGAAGCTTTCTTT. The chain is built from TRBV7-2 and TRBJ1-1; D not resolved. This CDR3 contains 15 residues. Trimming left V 1 base short and J 1 base short, with 10 bases between. The germline gives CDR1 SGHTA, CDR2 FQGNSA.

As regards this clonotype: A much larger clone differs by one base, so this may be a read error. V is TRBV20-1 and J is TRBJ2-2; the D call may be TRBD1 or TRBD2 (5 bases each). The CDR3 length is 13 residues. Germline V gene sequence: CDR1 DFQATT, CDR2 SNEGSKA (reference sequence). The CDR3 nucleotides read TGCAGTGCTAGACAGGCAGTTACCGGGGCGCTGTTTTTT. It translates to CSARQAVTGALFF.

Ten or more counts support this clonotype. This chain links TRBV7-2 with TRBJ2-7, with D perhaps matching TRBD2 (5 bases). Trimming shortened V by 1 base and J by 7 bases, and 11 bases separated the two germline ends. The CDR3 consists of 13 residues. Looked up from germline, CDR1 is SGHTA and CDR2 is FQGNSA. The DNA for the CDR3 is TGTGCCAGCAGCTTAGTAGCGATAGGGGAGCAGTACTTC. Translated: CASSLVAIGEQYF.

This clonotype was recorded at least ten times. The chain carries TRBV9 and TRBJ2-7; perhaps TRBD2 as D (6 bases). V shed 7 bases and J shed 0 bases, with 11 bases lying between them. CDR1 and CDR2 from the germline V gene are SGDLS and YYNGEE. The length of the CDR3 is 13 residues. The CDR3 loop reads CASGGDASYEQYF. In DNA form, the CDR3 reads TGTGCCAGCGGAGGGGACGCCTCCTACGAGCAGTACTTC.

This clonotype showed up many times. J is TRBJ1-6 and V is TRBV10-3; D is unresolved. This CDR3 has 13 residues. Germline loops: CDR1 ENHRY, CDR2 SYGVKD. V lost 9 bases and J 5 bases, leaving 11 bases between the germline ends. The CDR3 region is CAIRESNNSPLHF. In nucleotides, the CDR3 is TGTGCCATTCGGGAGTCTAATAATTCACCCCTCCACTTT.

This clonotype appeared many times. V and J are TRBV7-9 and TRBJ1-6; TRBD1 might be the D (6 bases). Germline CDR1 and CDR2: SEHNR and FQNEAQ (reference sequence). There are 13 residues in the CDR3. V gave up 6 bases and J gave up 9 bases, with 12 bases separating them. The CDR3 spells CASSSTGTSPLHF. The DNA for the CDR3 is TGTGCCAGCAGTTCCACAGGGACTTCACCCCTCCACTTT. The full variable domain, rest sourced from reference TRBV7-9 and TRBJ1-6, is DTGVSQNPRHKITKRGQNVTFRCDPISEHNRLYWYRQTLGQGPEFLTYFQNEAQLEKSRLLSDRFSAERPKGSFSTLEIQRTEQGDSAMYLCASSSTGTSPLHFGNGTRLTVT.

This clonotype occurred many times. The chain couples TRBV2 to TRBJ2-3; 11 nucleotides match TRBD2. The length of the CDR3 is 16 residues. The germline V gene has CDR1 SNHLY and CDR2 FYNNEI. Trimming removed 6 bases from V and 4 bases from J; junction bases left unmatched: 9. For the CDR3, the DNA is TGTGCCAGCAGGGTTAGCGGGGGGGCCGTCGCAGATACGCAGTATTTT. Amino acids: CASRVSGGAVADTQYF. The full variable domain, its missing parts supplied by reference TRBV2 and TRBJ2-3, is EPEVTQTPSHQVTQMGQEVILRCVPISNHLYFYWYRQILGQKVEFLVSFYNNEISEKSEIFDDQFSVERPDGSNFTLKIRSTKLEDSAMYFCASRVSGGAVADTQYFGPGTRLTVL.

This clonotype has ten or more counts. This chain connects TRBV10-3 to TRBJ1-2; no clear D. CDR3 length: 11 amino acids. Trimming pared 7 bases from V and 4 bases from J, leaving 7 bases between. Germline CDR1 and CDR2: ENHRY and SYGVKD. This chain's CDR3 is CAINSGYGYTF. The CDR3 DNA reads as TGTGCCATCAATTCGGGCTATGGCTACACCTTC.

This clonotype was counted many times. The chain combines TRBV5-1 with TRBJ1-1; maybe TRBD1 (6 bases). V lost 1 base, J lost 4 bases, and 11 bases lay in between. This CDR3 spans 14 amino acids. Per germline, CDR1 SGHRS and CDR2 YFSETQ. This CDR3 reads CASSLTGFGTEAFF. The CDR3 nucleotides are TGCGCCAGCAGCTTGACAGGGTTTGGCACTGAAGCTTTCTTT. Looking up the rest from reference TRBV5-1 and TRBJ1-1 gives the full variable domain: KAGVTQTPRYLIKTRGQQVTLSCSPISGHRSVSWYQQTPGQGLQFLFEYFSETQRNKGNFPGRFSGRQFSNSRSEMNVSTLELGDSALYLCASSLTGFGTEAFFGQGTRLTVV.

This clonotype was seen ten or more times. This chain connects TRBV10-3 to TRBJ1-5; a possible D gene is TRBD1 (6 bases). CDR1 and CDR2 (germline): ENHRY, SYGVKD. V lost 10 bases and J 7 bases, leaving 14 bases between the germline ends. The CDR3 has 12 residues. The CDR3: CATGGPQQPQHF. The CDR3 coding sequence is TGTGCCACCGGGGGGCCCCAACAGCCCCAGCATTTT.

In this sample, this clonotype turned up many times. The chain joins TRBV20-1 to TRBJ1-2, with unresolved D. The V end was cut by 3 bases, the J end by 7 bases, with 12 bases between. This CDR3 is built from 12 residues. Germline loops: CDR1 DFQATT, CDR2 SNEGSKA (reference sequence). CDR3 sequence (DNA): TGCAGTGCTAGGGTAAACGATGCTGGCTACACCTTC. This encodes CSARVNDAGYTF.

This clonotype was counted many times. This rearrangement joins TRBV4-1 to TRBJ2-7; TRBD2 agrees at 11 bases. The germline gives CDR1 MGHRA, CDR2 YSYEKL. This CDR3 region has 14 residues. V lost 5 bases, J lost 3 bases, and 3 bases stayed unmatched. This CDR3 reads CASSLTSGGYEQYF. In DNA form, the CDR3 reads TGCGCCAGCAGCTTAACTAGCGGGGGCTACGAGCAGTACTTC.

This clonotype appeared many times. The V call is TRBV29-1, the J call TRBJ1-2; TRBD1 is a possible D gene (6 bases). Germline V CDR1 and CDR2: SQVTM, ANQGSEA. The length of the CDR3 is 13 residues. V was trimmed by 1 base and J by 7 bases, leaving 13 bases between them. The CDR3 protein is CSVEVQGSSGYTF. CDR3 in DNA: TGCAGCGTTGAAGTACAGGGTTCAAGTGGCTACACCTTC. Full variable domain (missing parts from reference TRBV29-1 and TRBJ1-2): SAVISQKPSRDICQRGTSLTIQCQVDSQVTMMFWYRQQPGQSLTLIATANQGSEATYESGFVIDKFPISRPNLTFSTLTVSNMSPEDSSIYLCSVEVQGSSGYTFGSGTRLTVV.

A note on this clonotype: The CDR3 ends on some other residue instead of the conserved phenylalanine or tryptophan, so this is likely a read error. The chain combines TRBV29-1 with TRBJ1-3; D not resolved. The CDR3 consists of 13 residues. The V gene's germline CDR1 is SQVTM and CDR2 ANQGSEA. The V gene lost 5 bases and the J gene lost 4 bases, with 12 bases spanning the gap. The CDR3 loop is CSVRNPSGNTIYV. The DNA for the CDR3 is TGCAGCGTTCGGAATCCTTCCGGAAACACCATATATGTT.

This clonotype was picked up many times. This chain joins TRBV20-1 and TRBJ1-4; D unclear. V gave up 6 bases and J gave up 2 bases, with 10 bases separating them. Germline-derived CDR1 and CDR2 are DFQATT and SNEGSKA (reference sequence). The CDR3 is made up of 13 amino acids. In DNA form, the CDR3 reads TGCAGTGCCCGACTGAACACTAATGAAAAACTGTTTTTT. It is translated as CSARLNTNEKLFF.

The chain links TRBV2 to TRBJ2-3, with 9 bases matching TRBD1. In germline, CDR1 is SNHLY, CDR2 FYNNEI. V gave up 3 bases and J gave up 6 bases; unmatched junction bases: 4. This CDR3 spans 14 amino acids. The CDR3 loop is CASSDDRGSDTQYF. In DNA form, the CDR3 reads TGTGCCAGCAGTGATGACAGGGGGAGTGATACGCAGTATTTT.

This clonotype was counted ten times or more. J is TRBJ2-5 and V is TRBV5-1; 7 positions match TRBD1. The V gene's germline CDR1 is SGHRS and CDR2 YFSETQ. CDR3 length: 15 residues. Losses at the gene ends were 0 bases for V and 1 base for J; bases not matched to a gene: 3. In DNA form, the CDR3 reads TGCGCCAGCAGCTTGGCGACAGGGAGCCAAGAGACCCAGTACTTC. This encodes CASSLATGSQETQYF.

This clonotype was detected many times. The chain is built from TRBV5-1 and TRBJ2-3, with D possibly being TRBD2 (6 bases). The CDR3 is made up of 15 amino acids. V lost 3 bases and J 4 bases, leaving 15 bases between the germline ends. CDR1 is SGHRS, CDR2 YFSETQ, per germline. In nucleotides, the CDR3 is TGCGCCAGCAGCTCGACGGGGGTAGCCGCAGATACGCAGTATTTT. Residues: CASSSTGVAADTQYF.

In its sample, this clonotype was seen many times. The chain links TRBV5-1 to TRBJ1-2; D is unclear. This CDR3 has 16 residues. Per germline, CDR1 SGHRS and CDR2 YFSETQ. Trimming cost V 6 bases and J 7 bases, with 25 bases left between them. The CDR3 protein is CASTLSLSEAEGGYTF. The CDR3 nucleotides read TGCGCCAGCACCCTCAGCTTAAGTGAAGCCGAGGGTGGCTACACCTTC.